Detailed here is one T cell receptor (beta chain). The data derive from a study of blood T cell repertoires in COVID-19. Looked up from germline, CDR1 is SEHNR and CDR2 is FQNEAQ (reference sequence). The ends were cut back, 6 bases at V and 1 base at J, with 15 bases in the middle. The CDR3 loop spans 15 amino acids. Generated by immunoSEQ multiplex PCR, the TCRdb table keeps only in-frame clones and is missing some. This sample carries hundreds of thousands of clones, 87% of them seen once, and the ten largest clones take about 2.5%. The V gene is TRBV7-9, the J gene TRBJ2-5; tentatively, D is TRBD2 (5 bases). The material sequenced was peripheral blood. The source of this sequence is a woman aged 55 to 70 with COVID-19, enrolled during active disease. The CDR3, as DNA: TGTGCCAGCAGATTTAGGAGCAGCGGCCAAGAGACCCAGTACTTC. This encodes CASRFRSSGQETQYF.